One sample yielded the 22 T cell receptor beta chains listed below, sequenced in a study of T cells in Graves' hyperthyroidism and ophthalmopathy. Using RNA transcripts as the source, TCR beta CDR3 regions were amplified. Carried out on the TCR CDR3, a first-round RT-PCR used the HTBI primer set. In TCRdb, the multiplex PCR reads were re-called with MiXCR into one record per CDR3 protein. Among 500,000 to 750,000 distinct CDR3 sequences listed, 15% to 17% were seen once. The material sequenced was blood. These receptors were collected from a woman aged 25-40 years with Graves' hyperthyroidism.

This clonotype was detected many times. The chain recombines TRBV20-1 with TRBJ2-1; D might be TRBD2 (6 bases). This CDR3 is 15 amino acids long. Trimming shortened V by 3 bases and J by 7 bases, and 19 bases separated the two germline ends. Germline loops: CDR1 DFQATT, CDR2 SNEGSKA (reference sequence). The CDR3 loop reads CSASSSGLTFNEQFF. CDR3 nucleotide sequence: TGCAGTGCTAGTTCCTCAGGACTAACTTTTAATGAGCAGTTCTTC.

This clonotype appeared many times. The CDR3 DNA reads as TGTGCCAGCAGAGGGACAATGGCTGAAGCTTTCTTT. Residues: CASRGTMAEAFF. The V and J genes are TRBV27 and TRBJ1-1, with a weak D call TRBD1 (6 bases). The length of the CDR3 is 12 residues. The germline V and J ends were trimmed by 6 bases and 6 bases, with 11 bases remaining between them. The germline V gene encodes CDR1 MNHEY and CDR2 SMNVEV (reference sequence).

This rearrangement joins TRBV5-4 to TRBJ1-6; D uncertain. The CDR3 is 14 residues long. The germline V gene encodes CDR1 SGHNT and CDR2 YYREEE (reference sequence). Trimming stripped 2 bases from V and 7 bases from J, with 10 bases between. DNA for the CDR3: TGTGCCAGCAGCTTTGGGGAACCGAATTCACCCCTCCACTTT. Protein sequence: CASSFGEPNSPLHF.

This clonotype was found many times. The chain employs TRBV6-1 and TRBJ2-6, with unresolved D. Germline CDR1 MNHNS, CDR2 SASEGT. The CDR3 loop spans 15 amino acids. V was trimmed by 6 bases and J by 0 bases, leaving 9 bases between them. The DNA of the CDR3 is TGTGCCAGCAGGCCCTGGAGCTCTGGGGCCAACGTCCTGACTTTC. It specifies CASRPWSSGANVLTF.

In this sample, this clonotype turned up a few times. This CDR3 reads CGGGRGNYGYTF. In nucleotides, the CDR3 is TGCGGGGGGGGACGGGGGAACTATGGCTACACCTTC. The chain combines TRBV20-1 with TRBJ1-2, with D maybe TRBD1 (5 bases). The CDR3 contains 12 residues. CDR1 DFQATT and CDR2 SNEGSKA come from the germline V gene (reference sequence).

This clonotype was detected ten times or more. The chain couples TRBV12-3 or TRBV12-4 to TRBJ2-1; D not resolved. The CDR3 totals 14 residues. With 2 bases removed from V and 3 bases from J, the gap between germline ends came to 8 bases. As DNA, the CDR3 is TGTGCCAGCAGTTTACTAGTAAACTACAATGAGCAGTTCTTC. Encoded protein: CASSLLVNYNEQFF.

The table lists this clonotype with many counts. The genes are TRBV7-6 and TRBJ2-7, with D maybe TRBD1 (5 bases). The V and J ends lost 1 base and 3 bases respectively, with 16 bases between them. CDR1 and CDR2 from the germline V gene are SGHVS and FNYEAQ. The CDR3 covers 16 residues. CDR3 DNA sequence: TGTGCCAGCAGCTTAGGCCCCCGGCAGGGCTTCTACGAGCAGTACTTC. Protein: CASSLGPRQGFYEQYF.

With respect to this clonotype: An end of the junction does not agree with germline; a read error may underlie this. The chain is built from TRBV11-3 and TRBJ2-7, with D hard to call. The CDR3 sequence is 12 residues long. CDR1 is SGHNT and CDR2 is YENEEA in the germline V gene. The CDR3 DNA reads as TGTGCCAGCGGCTTAAACGGTCGGGAGCAGTACTTC. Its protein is CASGLNGREQYF.

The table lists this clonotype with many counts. The CDR3 DNA sequence: TGCAGCGTTGTTTGGTCGAGCTCCTACAATGAGCAGTTCTTC. As protein: CSVVWSSSYNEQFF. The rearrangement links TRBV29-1 to TRBJ2-1; D is uncertain. The CDR3 loop spans 14 amino acids. V dropped 4 bases and J dropped 0 bases, with 10 bases sitting between them. Germline V gene data show CDR1 as SQVTM and CDR2 as ANQGSEA.

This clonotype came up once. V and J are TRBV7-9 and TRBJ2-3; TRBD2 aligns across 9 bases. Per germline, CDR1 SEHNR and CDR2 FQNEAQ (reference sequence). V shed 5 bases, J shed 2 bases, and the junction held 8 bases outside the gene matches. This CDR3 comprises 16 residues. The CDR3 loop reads CASSPRSSGDTDTQYF. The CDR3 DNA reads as TGTGCCAGCAGCCCCCGGTCTAGCGGGGACACAGATACGCAGTATTTT.

In DNA form, the CDR3 reads TGTGCCAGTAGTAAGCCGGGACAGGGGAGCACTGAAGCTTTCTTT. The encoded protein is CASSKPGQGSTEAFF. The V and J genes are TRBV19 and TRBJ1-1, with TRBD1 identical over 10 bases. V gave up 4 bases and J gave up 4 bases; unmatched junction bases: 6. The germline gives CDR1 LNHDA, CDR2 SQIVND (reference sequence). There are 15 residues in the CDR3.

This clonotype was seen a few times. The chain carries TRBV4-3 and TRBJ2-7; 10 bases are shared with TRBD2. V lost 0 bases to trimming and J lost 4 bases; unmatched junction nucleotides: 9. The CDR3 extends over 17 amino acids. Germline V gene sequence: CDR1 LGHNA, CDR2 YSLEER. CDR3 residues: CASSQEKLAGSGYEQYF. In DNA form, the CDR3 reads TGCGCCAGCAGCCAAGAGAAACTAGCGGGAAGTGGGTACGAGCAGTACTTC.

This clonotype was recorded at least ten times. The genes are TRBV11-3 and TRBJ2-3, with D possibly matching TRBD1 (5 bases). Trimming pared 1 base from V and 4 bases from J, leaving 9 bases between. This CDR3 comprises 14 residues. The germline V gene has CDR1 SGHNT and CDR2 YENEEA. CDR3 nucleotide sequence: TGTGCCAGCAGCTTAGTTAGGGGTTCAGATACGCAGTATTTT. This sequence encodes CASSLVRGSDTQYF.

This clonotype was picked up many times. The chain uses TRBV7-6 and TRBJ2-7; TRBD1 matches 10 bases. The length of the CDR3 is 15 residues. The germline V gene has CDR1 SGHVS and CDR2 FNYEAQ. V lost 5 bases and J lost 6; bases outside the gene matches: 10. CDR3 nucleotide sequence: TGTGCCAGCAGCCTGGGACAGGGGAAAAGGGTCGAGCAGTACTTC. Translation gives CASSLGQGKRVEQYF.

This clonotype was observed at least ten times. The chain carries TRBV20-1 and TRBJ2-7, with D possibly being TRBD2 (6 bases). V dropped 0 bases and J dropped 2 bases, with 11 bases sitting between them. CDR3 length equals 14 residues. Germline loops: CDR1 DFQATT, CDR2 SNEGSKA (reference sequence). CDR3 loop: CSARDRERPYEQYF. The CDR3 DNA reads TGCAGTGCTAGAGATCGGGAGAGGCCCTACGAGCAGTACTTC.

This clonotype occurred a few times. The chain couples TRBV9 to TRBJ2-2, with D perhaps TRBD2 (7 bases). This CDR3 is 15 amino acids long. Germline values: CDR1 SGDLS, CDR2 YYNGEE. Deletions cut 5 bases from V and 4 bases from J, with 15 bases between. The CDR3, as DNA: TGTGCCAGCAGAGGGGGAGGGCTTGGCACCGGGGAGCTGTTTTTT. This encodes CASRGGGLGTGELFF.

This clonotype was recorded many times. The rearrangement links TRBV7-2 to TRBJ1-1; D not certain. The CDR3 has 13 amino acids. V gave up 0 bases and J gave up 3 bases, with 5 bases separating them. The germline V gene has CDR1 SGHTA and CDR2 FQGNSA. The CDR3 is CASSLAVDTEAFF. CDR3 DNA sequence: TGTGCCAGCAGCTTAGCGGTGGACACTGAAGCTTTCTTT. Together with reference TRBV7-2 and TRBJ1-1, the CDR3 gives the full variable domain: GAGVSQSPSNKVTEKGKDVELRCDPISGHTALYWYRQSLGQGLEFLIYFQGNSAPDKSGLPSDRFSAERTGGSVSTLTIQRTQQEDSAVYLCASSLAVDTEAFFGQGTRLTVV.

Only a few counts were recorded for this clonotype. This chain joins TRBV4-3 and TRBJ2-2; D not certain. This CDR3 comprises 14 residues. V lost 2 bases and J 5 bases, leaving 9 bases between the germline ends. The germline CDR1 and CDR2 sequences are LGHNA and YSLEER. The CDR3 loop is CASSQLERTGELFF. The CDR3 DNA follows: TGCGCCAGCAGCCAACTTGAGAGAACCGGGGAGCTGTTTTTT.

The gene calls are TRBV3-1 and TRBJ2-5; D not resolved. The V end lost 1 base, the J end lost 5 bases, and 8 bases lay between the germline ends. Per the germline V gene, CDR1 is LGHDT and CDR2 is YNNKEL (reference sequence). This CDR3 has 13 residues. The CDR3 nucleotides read TGTGCCAGCAGCCAAGGTGGATGGGAGACCCAGTACTTC. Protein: CASSQGGWETQYF.

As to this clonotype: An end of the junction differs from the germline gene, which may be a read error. CDR3 nucleotides: TGTGCCAGCAAGTTCAGGACTAGCGGGAGAGGTGTCGCCGGGGAGCTGCTTTTT. Protein sequence: CASKFRTSGRGVAGELLF. The chain has TRBV6-9 and TRBJ2-2; 13 bases are a match to TRBD2. The germline V gene encodes CDR1 MNHGY and CDR2 SVAAGI. CDR3 length: 18 amino acids.

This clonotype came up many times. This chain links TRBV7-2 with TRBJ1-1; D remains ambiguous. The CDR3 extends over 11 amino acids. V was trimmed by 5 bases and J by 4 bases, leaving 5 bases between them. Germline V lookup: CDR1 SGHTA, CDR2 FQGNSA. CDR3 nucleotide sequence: TGTGCCAGCAGCCGTCGCACTGAAGCTTTCTTT. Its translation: CASSRRTEAFF.

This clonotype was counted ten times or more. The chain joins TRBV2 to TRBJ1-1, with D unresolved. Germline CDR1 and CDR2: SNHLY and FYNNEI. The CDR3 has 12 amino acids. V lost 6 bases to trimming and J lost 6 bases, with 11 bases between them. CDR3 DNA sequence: TGTGCCAGCAGGCAACAAGGAGCTGAAGCTTTCTTT. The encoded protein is CASRQQGAEAFF.